These T cell receptor beta chains were read from a single sample in a study of tumor and adjacent non-tumor tissue in lung cancer. TCRdb analysed the multiplex PCR reads with MiXCR anew, one entry per CDR3 protein. The sample carries some 73,000 distinct CDR3 sequences, 80% to 90% recorded once. Material for sequencing was distant non-tumor lung tissue. The receptor set was obtained from a man aged 55 to 70 with non-small cell lung cancer. Each CDR3 is given with its conserved first and last residue. The order of the fields is clone size, V gene, J gene, D gene, CDR3 protein, CDR3 DNA. D genes are given only for firm matches. Not all rows give a size; the values are once, few, many and, for expanded clones, a class.

>once|TRBV11-2|TRBJ2-5|.
CASSSTMGVPKETQCF
TGTGCCAGCAGCTCCACAATGGGGGTGCCTAAGGAGACCCAGTGCTTC
>.|TRBV12-3/TRBV12-4|TRBJ2-2|TRBD1
CASSHGTANTGELLF
TGTGCCAGCAGTCACGGGACAGCGAACACAGGGGAGCTGTTATTT
>.|TRBV4-3|TRBJ1-1|TRBD1
CDSSQVMGQGPDTEAFF
TGCGACAGCAGCCAAGTCATGGGACAGGGGCCGGACACTGAAGCTTTCTTT
>.|TRBV11-3|TRBJ1-1|TRBD1
CASNSGRDRLGYQAFF
TGTGCCAGCAACTCAGGCCGGGACAGGCTGGGCTACCAAGCTTTCTTT
>.|TRBV4-2|TRBJ2-1|.
CANSQETRGGAGEQFF
TGTGCCAACAGCCAAGAGACTAGAGGGGGGGCTGGTGAGCAGTTCTTC
>once|TRBV11-2|TRBJ2-5|.
CASSFNGGQETQYF
TGTGCCAGCAGCTTTAACGGGGGTCAAGAGACCCAGTACTTC
>.|TRBV12-3/TRBV12-4|TRBJ1-1|TRBD1
CASSPRGQGVSNTEAIF
TGTGCCAGCAGCCCAAGGGGACAGGGTGTTTCGAACACTGAAGCTATCTTT
>.|TRBV10-1|TRBJ2-1|.
CASNDADYNEQFF
TGCGCCAGCAATGATGCGGACTACAATGAGCAGTTCTTC
>.|TRBV5-1|TRBJ2-4|.
CTSSMTSAKNIRYF
TGCACCAGCAGCATGACTAGTGCCAAAAACATTCGGTACTTC
>.|TRBV11-3|TRBJ2-3|.
CASSLDHLPADKQYF
TGTGCCAGCAGCTTAGACCACCTCCCGGCGGATAAGCAGTATTTT
>.|TRBV20-1|TRBJ1-2|.
CSARGGTSNYAHTF
TGCAGTGCTAGAGGCGGGACTTCTAACTATGCCCACACCTTC